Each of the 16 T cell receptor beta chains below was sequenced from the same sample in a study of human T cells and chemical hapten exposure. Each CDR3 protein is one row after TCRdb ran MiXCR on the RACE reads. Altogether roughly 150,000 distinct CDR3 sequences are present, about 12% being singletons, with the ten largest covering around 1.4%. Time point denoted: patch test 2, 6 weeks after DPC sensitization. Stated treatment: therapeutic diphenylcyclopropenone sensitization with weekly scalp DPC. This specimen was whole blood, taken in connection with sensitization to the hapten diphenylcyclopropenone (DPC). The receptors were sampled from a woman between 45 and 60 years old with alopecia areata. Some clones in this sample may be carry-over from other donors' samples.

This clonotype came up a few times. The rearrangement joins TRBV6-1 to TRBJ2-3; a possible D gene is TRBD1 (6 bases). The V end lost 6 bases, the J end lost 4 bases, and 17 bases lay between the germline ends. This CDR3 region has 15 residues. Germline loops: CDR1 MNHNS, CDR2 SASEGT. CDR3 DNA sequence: TGTGCCAGCAGATTCAGGGGCGGTCCGGCAGATACGCAGTATTTT. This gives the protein CASRFRGGPADTQYF.

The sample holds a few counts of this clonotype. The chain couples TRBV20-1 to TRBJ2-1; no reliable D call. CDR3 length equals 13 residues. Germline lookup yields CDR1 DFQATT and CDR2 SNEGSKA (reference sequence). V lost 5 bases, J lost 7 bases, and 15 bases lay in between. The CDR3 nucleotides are TGCAGTGCTCCTGCCCTGGCCCCTAATGAGCAGTTCTTC. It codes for CSAPALAPNEQFF.

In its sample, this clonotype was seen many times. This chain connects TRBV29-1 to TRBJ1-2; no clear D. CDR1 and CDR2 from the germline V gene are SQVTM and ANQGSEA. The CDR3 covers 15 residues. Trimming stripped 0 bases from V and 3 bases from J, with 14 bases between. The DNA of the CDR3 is TGCAGCGTTGAAGATTCGTTTACCCCCTACTATGGCTACACCTTC. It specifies CSVEDSFTPYYGYTF.

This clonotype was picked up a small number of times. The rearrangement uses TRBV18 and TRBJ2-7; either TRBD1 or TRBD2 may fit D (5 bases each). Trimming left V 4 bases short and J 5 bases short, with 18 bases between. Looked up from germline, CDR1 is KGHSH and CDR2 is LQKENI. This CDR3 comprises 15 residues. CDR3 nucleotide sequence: TGTGCCAGCTCACTAAGGACGGGACCGGACGACGAGCAGTACTTC. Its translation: CASSLRTGPDDEQYF.

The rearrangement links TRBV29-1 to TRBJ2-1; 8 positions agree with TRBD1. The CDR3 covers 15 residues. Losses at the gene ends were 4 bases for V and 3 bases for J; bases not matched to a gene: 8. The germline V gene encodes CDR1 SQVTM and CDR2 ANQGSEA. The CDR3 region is CSVAPYRGFYNEQFF. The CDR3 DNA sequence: TGCAGCGTTGCTCCCTACAGGGGGTTCTACAATGAGCAGTTCTTC.

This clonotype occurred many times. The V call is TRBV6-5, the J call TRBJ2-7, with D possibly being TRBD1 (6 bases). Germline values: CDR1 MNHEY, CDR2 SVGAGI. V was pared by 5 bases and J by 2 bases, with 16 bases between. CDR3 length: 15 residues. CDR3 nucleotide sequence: TGTGCCAGCAGTCGGTGGGACGGGACACCCTACGAGCAGTACTTC. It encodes CASSRWDGTPYEQYF.

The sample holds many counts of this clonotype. Here the CDR3 DNA reads TGTGCCAGCAGCCAAGGGGGCGGTCGGGCAGATACGCAGTATTTT. Its protein product is CASSQGGGRADTQYF. The chain carries TRBV14 and TRBJ2-3; perhaps TRBD1 as D (5 bases). This CDR3 is built from 15 residues. V lost 1 base to trimming and J lost 4 bases, with 12 bases between them. Per germline, CDR1 SGHDN and CDR2 FVKESK.

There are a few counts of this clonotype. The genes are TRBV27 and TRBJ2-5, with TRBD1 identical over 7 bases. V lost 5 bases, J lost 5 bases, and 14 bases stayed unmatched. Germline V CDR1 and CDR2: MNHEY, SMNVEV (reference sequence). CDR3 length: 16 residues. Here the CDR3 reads CASSRRTGAVRETQYF. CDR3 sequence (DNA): TGTGCCAGCAGTAGAAGAACAGGGGCTGTTAGGGAGACCCAGTACTTC.

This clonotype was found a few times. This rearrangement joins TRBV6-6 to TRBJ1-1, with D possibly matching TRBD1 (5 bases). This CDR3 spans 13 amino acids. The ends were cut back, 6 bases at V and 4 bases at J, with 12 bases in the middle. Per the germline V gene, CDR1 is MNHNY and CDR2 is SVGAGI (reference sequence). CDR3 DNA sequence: TGTGCCAGCAGGAGGGCGGGGGGCACTGAAGCTTTCTTT. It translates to CASRRAGGTEAFF.

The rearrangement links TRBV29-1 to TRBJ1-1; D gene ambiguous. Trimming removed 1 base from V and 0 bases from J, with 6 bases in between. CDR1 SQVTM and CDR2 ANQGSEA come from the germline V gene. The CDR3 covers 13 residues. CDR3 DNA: TGCAGCGTTGAAGGGACGGTGAACACTGAAGCTTTCTTT. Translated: CSVEGTVNTEAFF.

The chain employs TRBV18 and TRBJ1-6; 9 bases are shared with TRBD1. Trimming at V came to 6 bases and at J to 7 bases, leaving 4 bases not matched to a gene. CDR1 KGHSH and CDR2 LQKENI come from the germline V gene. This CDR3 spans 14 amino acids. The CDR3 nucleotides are TGTGCCAGCTCGGGGACAGGGAGCAATTCACCCCTCCACTTT. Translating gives CASSGTGSNSPLHF.

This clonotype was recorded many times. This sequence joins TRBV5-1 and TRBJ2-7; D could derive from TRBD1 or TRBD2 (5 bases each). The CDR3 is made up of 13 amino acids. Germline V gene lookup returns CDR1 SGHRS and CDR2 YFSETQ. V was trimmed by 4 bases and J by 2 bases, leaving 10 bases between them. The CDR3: CASSRDAAYEQYF. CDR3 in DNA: TGCGCCAGCAGCCGGGACGCTGCCTACGAGCAGTACTTC.

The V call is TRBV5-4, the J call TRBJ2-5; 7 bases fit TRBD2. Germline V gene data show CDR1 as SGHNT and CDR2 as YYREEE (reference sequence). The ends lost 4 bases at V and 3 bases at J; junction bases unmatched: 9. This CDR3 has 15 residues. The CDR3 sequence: CASSRGGLSEETQYF. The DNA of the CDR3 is TGTGCCAGCAGCCGCGGGGGACTATCGGAAGAGACCCAGTACTTC.

Here the CDR3 DNA reads TGTGCCACCAGTGATTTGCTAGCGGGACTGGATACGCAGTATTTT. Its translation is CATSDLLAGLDTQYF. The chain has TRBV24-1 and TRBJ2-3, with 9 nucleotides matching TRBD2. Germline V gene data show CDR1 as KGHDR and CDR2 as SFDVKD. The CDR3 consists of 15 residues. The V and J ends lost 0 bases and 6 bases, in that order; junction bases with no gene match: 3.

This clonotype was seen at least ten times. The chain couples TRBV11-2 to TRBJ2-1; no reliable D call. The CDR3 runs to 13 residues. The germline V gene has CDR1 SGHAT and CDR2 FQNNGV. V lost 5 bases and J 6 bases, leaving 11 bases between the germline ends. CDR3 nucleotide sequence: TGTGCCAGCAGCCCAAACTATGGCAATGAGCAGTTCTTC. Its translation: CASSPNYGNEQFF.

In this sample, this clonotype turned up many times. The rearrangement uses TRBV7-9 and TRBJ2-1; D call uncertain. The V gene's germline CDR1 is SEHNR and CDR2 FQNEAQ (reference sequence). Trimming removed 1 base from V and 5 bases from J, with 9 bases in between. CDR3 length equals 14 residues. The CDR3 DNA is TGTGCCAGCAGCTTAGAGGCATTCAACAATGAGCAGTTCTTC. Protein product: CASSLEAFNNEQFF.